Following are 28 T cell receptor beta chains from one sample sequenced in a study of CD8+CD57+ T cells in acquired aplastic anemia. Profiling that covered TCR beta VDJ and CDR3 relied on genomic DNA as its template. TCRdb processed the reads anew with MiXCR; each CDR3 protein has one entry. The sample consists of fewer than 150,000 distinct CDR3 sequences, over 45% of them appearing once. The sequenced sample was sorted CD4+, CD8+, or CD8+CD57+ T cells (not recorded which) from PBMCs. All receptors derive from a human donor in good health, serving as a control.

This clonotype showed up just a few times. This may be a read error, as it is one base from a much larger clone. This chain connects TRBV20-1 to TRBJ2-3; maybe TRBD2 (6 bases). V was cut by 3 bases and J by 4 bases, with 26 bases left in between. The CDR3 length is 18 residues. Per the germline V gene, CDR1 is DFQATT and CDR2 is SNEGSKA (reference sequence). The CDR3 nucleotides are TGCAGTGCTAGTTTGGAGTTGTGGAGCGGGTCTAGCGCAGATACGCAGTATTTT. Translation: CSASLELWSGSSADTQYF.

A few counts support this clonotype. The rearrangement joins TRBV29-1 to TRBJ1-1; 8 bases are shared with TRBD1. The germline CDR1 and CDR2 sequences are SQVTM and ANQGSEA. Losses at the gene ends were 7 bases for V and 4 bases for J; bases not matched to a gene: 5. This CDR3 has 12 residues. CDR3 amino acids: CSGGQGSTEAFF. The CDR3 region has the DNA TGCAGCGGCGGACAGGGTAGCACTGAAGCTTTCTTT.

Comments on this clonotype: A much larger clone lies a single base off, so this may be a read error. The chain joins TRBV19 to TRBJ2-3; 7 bases line up with TRBD2. After removal of 8 bases from V and 8 bases from J, the junction contained 7 bases not matched to a gene. The CDR3 covers 12 residues. CDR1 is LNHDA and CDR2 is SQIVND in the germline V gene (reference sequence). The CDR3 here is CASGMGGGTQYF. CDR3 sequence (DNA): TGTGCCAGTGGGATGGGGGGGGGTACGCAGTATTTT.

The rearrangement joins TRBV3-1 to TRBJ2-2; TRBD2 matches at 12 bases. V gave up 0 bases and J gave up 7 bases; unmatched junction bases: 12. There are 19 residues in the CDR3. The germline CDR1 and CDR2 sequences are LGHDT and YNNKEL (reference sequence). CDR3 DNA sequence: TGTGCCAGCAGCCAAGATAAACTAGCGGGGGGCCCCTGGGGCGGGGAGCTGTTTTTT. This sequence encodes CASSQDKLAGGPWGGELFF. Together with reference TRBV3-1 and TRBJ2-2, the CDR3 gives the full variable domain: DTAVSQTPKYLVTQMGNDKSIKCEQNLGHDTMYWYKQDSKKFLKIMFSYNNKELIINETVPNRFSPKSPDKAHLNLHINSLELGDSAVYFCASSQDKLAGGPWGGELFFGEGSRLTVL.

This clonotype was counted at least ten times. The J gene is TRBJ2-4, the V gene TRBV20-1; D unresolved. The CDR3 length is 14 residues. V shed 3 bases and J shed 3 bases, with 12 bases lying between them. Germline V gives CDR1 DFQATT, CDR2 SNEGSKA (reference sequence). CDR3 sequence (DNA): TGCAGTGCTAGTCCCGACGTCATCAAAAACATTCAGTACTTC. Protein: CSASPDVIKNIQYF.

In the case of this clonotype: This may stem from a read error, because a much larger clone lies one nucleotide away. The chain couples TRBV5-6 to TRBJ2-3, with 12 positions matching TRBD2. The CDR3 runs 17 residues. The trim removed 3 bases at V and 3 bases at J, leaving 8 bases unmatched. From germline, CDR1 is SGHDT and CDR2 YYEEEE. CDR3 nucleotides: TGTGCCAGCAGCTGGGGACTAGCGGGTCCCGGGACAGATACGCAGTATTTT. Its protein product is CASSWGLAGPGTDTQYF.

J is TRBJ1-6 and V is TRBV20-1; the match to TRBD1 covers 7 bases. Germline values: CDR1 DFQATT, CDR2 SNEGSKA (reference sequence). V gave up 1 base and J gave up 7 bases; unmatched junction bases: 7. CDR3 length equals 15 residues. CDR3 DNA: TGCAGTGCTAGAGGAAGGGACAGTGACAATTCACCCCTCCACTTT. The encoded protein is CSARGRDSDNSPLHF.

The count of this clonotype is one. The rearrangement uses TRBV19 and TRBJ1-5; D uncertain. The CDR3 contains 13 residues. Per germline, CDR1 LNHDA and CDR2 SQIVND (reference sequence). V gave up 4 bases and J gave up 1 base, with 5 bases separating them. The CDR3 here is CASSRESNQPQHF. The DNA for the CDR3 is TGTGCCAGTAGTAGGGAGAGCAATCAGCCCCAGCATTTT.

This clonotype was seen repeatedly, ten times or more. This rearrangement joins TRBV24-1 to TRBJ2-2; no firm D call. The CDR3 is made up of 12 amino acids. With 4 bases removed from V and 5 bases from J, the gap between germline ends came to 4 bases. Looked up from germline, CDR1 is KGHDR and CDR2 is SFDVKD. The CDR3, as DNA: TGTGCCACCAGTGAGCCTACCGGGGAGCTGTTTTTT. Its protein product is CATSEPTGELFF.

V usage is TRBV20-1 and J usage is TRBJ1-1; maybe TRBD1 (5 bases). Deletions cut 2 bases from V and 4 bases from J, with 17 bases between. The germline V gene has CDR1 DFQATT and CDR2 SNEGSKA (reference sequence). CDR3 length: 15 amino acids. CDR3 amino acids: CSARPIDGAGTEAFF. DNA of the CDR3: TGCAGTGCTAGACCTATCGATGGGGCGGGCACTGAAGCTTTCTTT.

The genes are TRBV7-8 and TRBJ2-5, with 10 bases aligning to TRBD2. Trimming at V came to 5 bases and at J to 4 bases, leaving 7 bases not matched to a gene. CDR1 SGHVS and CDR2 FQNEAQ come from the germline V gene. This CDR3 is 15 amino acids long. In nucleotides, the CDR3 is TGTGCCAGCAGCGAAGCGGGGGGGCCCGGAGAGACCCAGTACTTC. Its protein product is CASSEAGGPGETQYF.

This chain uses TRBV2 with TRBJ1-3, with D perhaps matching TRBD1 (6 bases). The CDR3 runs 13 residues. Germline V lookup: CDR1 SNHLY, CDR2 FYNNEI. V lost 7 bases to trimming and J lost 9 bases, with 16 bases between them. This CDR3 reads CASTLTGGGTIYF. CDR3 nucleotide sequence: TGTGCCAGCACCCTGACAGGTGGAGGCACCATATATTTT.

This clonotype was seen more than once but under ten times. The CDR3, as DNA: TGCAGTGCTAGTTCCTCCAGGGGGCAGGTCTATGGCTACACCTTC. This codes for CSASSSRGQVYGYTF. The chain uses TRBV20-1 and TRBJ1-2; 8 bases are shared with TRBD1. Germline CDR1 reads DFQATT; CDR2 reads SNEGSKA (reference sequence). V lost 3 bases to trimming and J lost 4 bases; unmatched junction nucleotides: 10. The CDR3 spans 15 residues.

This clonotype appeared a single time. A much bigger clone sits one base away, suggesting this may be a read error. The V call is TRBV18, the J call TRBJ1-1; D is unclear. The CDR3 covers 15 residues. Germline loops: CDR1 KGHSH, CDR2 LQKENI. The CDR3 DNA reads as TGTGCCAGCTCACCAACTGGTTTGGCGAACACTGAAGCTTCCTTT. Translation: CASSPTGLANTEASF.

The table lists this clonotype with a few counts. The chain recombines TRBV2 with TRBJ2-7; 8 positions agree with TRBD2. The germline gives CDR1 SNHLY, CDR2 FYNNEI. Trimming took 5 bases from V and 11 from J; bases not matched to a gene: 5. This CDR3 region has 11 residues. CDR3 nucleotides: TGTGCCAGCAGTTATAGCGGGGAGGAGTACTTC. Translating it yields CASSYSGEEYF. Full variable domain (remainder filled in from reference TRBV2 and TRBJ2-7): EPEVTQTPSHQVTQMGQEVILRCVPISNHLYFYWYRQILGQKVEFLVSFYNNEISEKSEIFDDQFSVERPDGSNFTLKIRSTKLEDSAMYFCASSYSGEEYFGPGTRLTVT.

This clonotype has just one count. V gene TRBV24-1 combines with J gene TRBJ1-1; D possibly corresponds to TRBD1 (5 bases). Germline V gene data show CDR1 as KGHDR and CDR2 as SFDVKD. The V end was cut by 2 bases, the J end by 1 base, with 10 bases between. CDR3 size: 15 residues. CDR3 nucleotides: TGTGCCACCAGTGATTCAAGGCAGGGGAACACTGAAGCTTTCTTT. Translated, it gives CATSDSRQGNTEAFF.

This clonotype was recorded once. DNA for the CDR3: TGTGCCCCGGCAGGGACAGGGGGCAATGGCTACACCTTC. Residues: CAPAGTGGNGYTF. The chain is built from TRBV10-3 and TRBJ1-2; 12 bases align to TRBD1. Germline V gives CDR1 ENHRY, CDR2 SYGVKD. The CDR3 has 13 residues. The trim removed 11 bases at V and 6 bases at J, leaving 7 bases unmatched.

This clonotype was seen at least ten times. The CDR3: CATSVGGGTFGELFF. The CDR3 DNA reads as TGTGCCACCAGTGTCGGTGGGGGGACGTTCGGGGAGCTGTTTTTT. V usage is TRBV24-1 and J usage is TRBJ2-2; TRBD2 might be the D (6 bases). Looked up from germline, CDR1 is KGHDR and CDR2 is SFDVKD. The CDR3 is 15 amino acids. Trimming removed 5 bases at V and 7 bases at J, with 16 bases between.

This clonotype was counted a single time. The chain joins TRBV19 to TRBJ2-7; D might be TRBD1 (5 bases). V lost 1 base and J 2 bases, leaving 9 bases between the germline ends. Germline values: CDR1 LNHDA, CDR2 SQIVND (reference sequence). CDR3 length equals 14 residues. The CDR3 DNA sequence: TGTGCCAGTAGTATAGTCACAGGTACCTACGAGCAGTACTTC. Translated, it gives CASSIVTGTYEQYF.

The CDR3 DNA sequence: TGTGCCAGCAGTGAAGCGCTGGGGAGAGGCACACTCTATGGCTACACCTTC. It translates to CASSEALGRGTLYGYTF. The V gene is TRBV2, the J gene TRBJ1-2; no clear D gene. Trimming removed 0 bases at V and 4 bases at J, with 18 bases between. The CDR3 has 17 amino acids. Germline V gene sequence: CDR1 SNHLY, CDR2 FYNNEI.

This clonotype has a count of ten or more. The V gene is TRBV20-1, the J gene TRBJ2-7; 13 nucleotides agree with TRBD2. Germline V lookup: CDR1 DFQATT, CDR2 SNEGSKA (reference sequence). This CDR3 comprises 18 residues. V dropped 5 bases and J dropped 6; count of bases not matched to a gene: 19. CDR3 loop: CSAVLLAGGQMAAGEQYF. CDR3 in DNA: TGCAGTGCTGTCCTACTAGCGGGGGGGCAAATGGCGGCCGGCGAGCAGTACTTC.

This clonotype was counted ten times or more. The chain has TRBV12-3 or TRBV12-4 and TRBJ1-1; perhaps TRBD1 as D (5 bases). The CDR3 consists of 13 residues. Trimming removed 5 bases from V and 6 bases from J, with 13 bases in between. CDR3 bases: TGTGCCAGCAGTCCCAACACGGGACCTGAAGCTTTCTTT. Amino acid sequence: CASSPNTGPEAFF.

This clonotype was detected many times. The chain couples TRBV5-1 to TRBJ2-3; a possible D gene is TRBD1 (6 bases). Germline values: CDR1 SGHRS, CDR2 YFSETQ. The CDR3 is 14 residues long. Trimming took off 6 bases at V and 0 bases at J, with 11 bases between the two ends. The CDR3: CASTKDSSTDTQYF. The CDR3 DNA is TGCGCCAGCACCAAGGACAGTAGCACAGATACGCAGTATTTT.

This rearrangement joins TRBV19 to TRBJ2-1, with D hard to call. The germline V and J ends were trimmed by 3 bases and 4 bases, with 7 bases remaining between them. The CDR3 covers 13 residues. Per germline, CDR1 LNHDA and CDR2 SQIVND (reference sequence). DNA of the CDR3: TGTGCCAGTAGTATGACTCCTTACAATGAGCAGTTCTTC. Translated, it gives CASSMTPYNEQFF.

This clonotype was detected only a few times. J is TRBJ2-3 and V is TRBV5-1; the match to TRBD2 covers 7 bases. From germline, CDR1 is SGHRS and CDR2 YFSETQ. Unmatched junction bases numbered 10, after V lost 2 bases and J lost 4 bases. The CDR3 covers 16 residues. CDR3 DNA sequence: TGCGCCAGCAGCTTATATCTAGCGGAAATCGCAGATACGCAGTATTTT. This sequence encodes CASSLYLAEIADTQYF. The full variable domain, in which reference TRBV5-1 and TRBJ2-3 provide the parts outside the CDR3, is KAGVTQTPRYLIKTRGQQVTLSCSPISGHRSVSWYQQTPGQGLQFLFEYFSETQRNKGNFPGRFSGRQFSNSRSEMNVSTLELGDSALYLCASSLYLAEIADTQYFGPGTRLTVL.

This clonotype showed up many times. V is TRBV12-3 or TRBV12-4 and J is TRBJ1-2, with 11 bases fitting TRBD1. The V and J ends lost 6 bases and 4 bases, in that order; junction bases with no gene match: 4. The CDR3 is 14 amino acids. The chain's CDR3 is CASSGTGGLYGYTF. Here the CDR3 DNA reads TGTGCCAGCAGCGGGACAGGGGGACTCTATGGCTACACCTTC.

A single count supports this clonotype. The V and J genes are TRBV5-1 and TRBJ2-7, with TRBD1 as a possible D gene (5 bases). The CDR3 loop spans 14 amino acids. Germline-derived CDR1 and CDR2 are SGHRS and YFSETQ. V dropped 1 base and J dropped 4 bases, with 12 bases sitting between them. CDR3 region: CASSLQGSQYEQYF. CDR3 in DNA: TGCGCCAGCAGCTTGCAGGGCAGCCAATACGAGCAGTACTTC.

The chain has TRBV9 and TRBJ2-7; TRBD2 matches 10 bases. Germline V gene lookup returns CDR1 SGDLS and CDR2 YYNGEE. The length of the CDR3 is 15 residues. Trimming cost V 3 bases and J 3 bases; bases outside gene matches: 6. The CDR3 protein is CASSESGGAVYEQYF. The CDR3 DNA follows: TGTGCCAGCAGCGAGAGCGGGGGGGCCGTCTACGAGCAGTACTTC.